The rows below give T cell receptor beta chains drawn from one sample of a study of blood T cell repertoires in COVID-19. Profiling relied on immunoSEQ multiplex PCR, and the TCRdb table lists in-frame clones only, not all of them. The data contain more than 65,000 clones, about four fifths of them singletons. Source material: peripheral blood. These receptor sequences come from a man aged 45-65 years with active COVID-19. Each CDR3 is given with its conserved first and last residue. Each record gives: CDR3 DNA, CDR3 protein, V gene, clone size, D gene, J gene. A D gene is named only where the DNA matches it firmly. Size tells how often a clone was seen (once, few, many) or the class of an expanded clone, and some rows leave it out.

TGTGCCAGCAGCCAGCGCCACGCGGGGGAGACCCAGTACTTC CASSQRHAGETQYF TRBV3-1/TRBV3-2 few - TRBJ2-5
TGTGCCAGCAGCCCCAGTAGGGTTAGCGGAACCTACAATGAGCAGTTCTTC CASSPSRVSGTYNEQFF TRBV9 - - TRBJ2-1
TGTGCCAGCAGCGGGGACAGGATCCGTGGCTACACCTTC CASSGDRIRGYTF TRBV6-2/TRBV6-3 - TRBD1 TRBJ1-2
TGTGCCAGCAGCGCGCGGGTTGGGTCCTACGAGCAGTACTTC CASSARVGSYEQYF TRBV7-8 - - TRBJ2-7
TGTGCCAGCAGCTTACTAGCGGGGGTGCAAGAGACCCAGTACTTC CASSLLAGVQETQYF TRBV7-8 - TRBD2 TRBJ2-5
TGTGCCAGCAGCCAAGTGGGGAGGAACACTGAAGCTTTCTTT CASSQVGRNTEAFF TRBV3-1/TRBV3-2 - - TRBJ1-1
TGTGCTAGCAGCTTAGTTTGGGGAGGGCCCCAGCATTTT CASSLVWGGPQHF TRBV7-7 few - TRBJ1-5
TGTGCCAGCAGCCAACTTCTACAGGGGGCTAGCTATGGCTACACCTTC CASSQLLQGASYGYTF TRBV14 once TRBD1 TRBJ1-2
TGTGCCAGCGGACAGGGGACCTACAATGAGCAGTTCTTC CASGQGTYNEQFF TRBV19 - TRBD1 TRBJ2-1
TGTGCCAGCAGCCAAGAGACAGGAAGCTCCTACAATGAGCAGTTCTTC CASSQETGSSYNEQFF TRBV4-2 - - TRBJ2-1
TGTGCCAGCTCACCTTCTGACACTGAAGCTTTCTTT CASSPSDTEAFF TRBV18 - - TRBJ1-1
TGTGCCAGCAGCTTCTCTGGGGACACCTACGAGCAGTACTTC CASSFSGDTYEQYF TRBV11-2 - - TRBJ2-7
TGTGCCAGCAGTTACCACCCATATAGCTCCTACGAGCAGTACTTC CASSYHPYSSYEQYF TRBV6-2/TRBV6-3 - - TRBJ2-7
TGTGCCAGTAATGATCAGGGGGCGAGCACAGATACGCAGTATTTT CASNDQGASTDTQYF TRBV19 few TRBD1 TRBJ2-3
TGTGCCAGCAGTGGAGGCCTTAACACTGAAGCTTTCTTT CASSGGLNTEAFF TRBV28 - - TRBJ1-1
TGCGCCAGCAGCCAAGTGGAGGTCCGGGATACGCAGTATTTT CASSQVEVRDTQYF TRBV4-1 - - TRBJ2-3
TGTGCCAGCAGCTTAGACATGAACACTGAAGCTTTCTTT CASSLDMNTEAFF TRBV7-3 few - TRBJ1-1
TGCGCCAGCAGCAGAAGACAGGCAACTAATGAAAAACTGTTTTTT CASSRRQATNEKLFF TRBV5-1 - - TRBJ1-4